This T cell receptor beta chain stems from a study of glioma-infiltrating T cells after dendritic cell vaccination. In the case of this clone: What it binds is unknown.

Clones were read by immunoSEQ multiplex PCR, and TCRdb kept only the in-frame ones, dropping some. The data hold under 40,000 clones, with 90% observed a single time. Regarding the study as a whole: Higher TCR clonality did not directly relate to longer survival.

This sequence was found in a human donor with glioblastoma. The source was blood, collected before dendritic cell vaccination.

CDR3 residues: CASSPGRSLPYEQYF. In DNA, the CDR3 is TGTGCCAGCTCACCAGGGAGGAGCCTCCCCTACGAGCAGTACTTC. The chain carries TRBV18 and TRBJ2-7; D is perhaps TRBD2 (6 bases). With 2 bases removed from V and 2 bases from J, the gap between germline ends came to 13 bases. The CDR3 is 15 residues long. Germline V gene lookup returns CDR1 KGHSH and CDR2 LQKENI.